This entry is about one TCR beta chain. Its specificity is unknown. This sample stems from a study of cytomegalovirus exposure and HLA in healthy donors. Whole-study findings and limits: Being indistinguishable, some V segments were excluded, TRBV6-2 and TRBV6-3 among them.

CDR3 length: 16 amino acids. Germline CDR1 and CDR2: SGHDT and YYEEEE. The V segment lost 4 bases and the J segment 4 bases; nucleotides outside the gene matches: 12. PCR employed 60 Vbeta and 13 Jbeta primers. Sequencing used immunoSEQ multiplex PCR; TCRdb keeps in-frame clones, though not all of them. Here the sample spans fewer than 250,000 clones, 79% being singletons. This clonotype originated in a male donor in good health and CMV-seropositive. The material sequenced was PBMCs. The gene calls are TRBV5-6 and TRBJ2-5; TRBD1 aligns across 8 bases. CDR3 residues: CASSNAQGAGLETQYF. The CDR3 DNA reads as TGTGCCAGCAGCAACGCCCAGGGGGCGGGTTTAGAGACCCAGTACTTC.